Listed below are T cell receptor beta chains from one sample, sequenced in a study of T cell responses to AZD1222 COVID-19 vaccine. Here immunoSEQ multiplex PCR was the method, and the copy in TCRdb shows in-frame clones only, minus some. The sample records around 78,000 clones, 90% being singletons. The source material was peripheral blood, sampled 28 days after the second AZD1222 dose. These receptors originate from an adult who received the AZD1222 COVID-19 vaccine. Each CDR3 is given with its conserved first and last residue. D genes are given only for firm matches. Rows give clone size only sometimes, using once, few, many, or a class for an expanded clone.

V: TRBV5-6; D: .; size: .; J: TRBJ1-2; CDR3: CASSPGRGRDGYTF; DNA: TGTGCCAGCAGCCCTGGTCGGGGTCGTGATGGCTACACCTTC
V: TRBV7-2; D: TRBD1; size: .; J: TRBJ1-3; CDR3: CASSPQQGAGNTIYF; DNA: TGTGCCAGCAGCCCCCAACAGGGGGCTGGAAACACCATATATTTT
V: TRBV4-1; D: .; size: .; J: TRBJ1-5; CDR3: CASSSQGNQPQHF; DNA: TGCGCCAGCAGTTCCCAGGGGAATCAGCCCCAGCATTTT
V: TRBV30; D: .; size: .; J: TRBJ1-3; CDR3: CASRGTSSGNTIYF; DNA: TGTGCCTCGAGGGGCACCTCCTCTGGAAACACCATATATTTT
V: TRBV5-4; D: .; size: .; J: TRBJ2-3; CDR3: CAGMAGASTDTQYF; DNA: TGTGCCGGAATGGCGGGGGCAAGCACAGATACGCAGTATTTT
V: TRBV12-3/TRBV12-4; D: .; size: .; J: TRBJ1-2; CDR3: CASTHSDGYTF; DNA: TGTGCCAGCACCCATTCTGATGGCTACACCTTC
V: TRBV6-4; D: .; size: .; J: TRBJ2-1; CDR3: CASSEGGWGGEQFF; DNA: TGTGCCAGCAGTGAAGGAGGATGGGGCGGTGAGCAGTTCTTC
V: TRBV2; D: .; size: .; J: TRBJ1-4; CDR3: CASKPTGTTNEKLFF; DNA: TGTGCCAGCAAACCCACAGGGACAACTAATGAAAAACTGTTTTTT
V: TRBV7-3; D: .; size: .; J: TRBJ2-1; CDR3: CASSLGVGVKDEQFF; DNA: TGTGCCAGCAGCTTAGGAGTGGGAGTAAAGGATGAGCAGTTCTTC
V: TRBV9; D: .; size: .; J: TRBJ2-7; CDR3: CASSALAYPYEQYF; DNA: TGTGCCAGCAGCGCGCTAGCGTACCCCTACGAGCAGTACTTC
V: TRBV5-6; D: .; size: .; J: TRBJ1-2; CDR3: CASSQQAFRGYTF; DNA: TGTGCCAGCAGCCAACAGGCGTTTCGGGGCTACACCTTC
V: TRBV7-9; D: .; size: .; J: TRBJ2-7; CDR3: CASSLVGVPYEQYF; DNA: TGTGCCAGCAGCTTAGTCGGGGTCCCCTACGAGCAGTACTTC
V: TRBV30; D: .; size: .; J: TRBJ1-6; CDR3: CAWTPGHYNSPLHF; DNA: TGTGCCTGGACACCGGGACATTATAATTCACCCCTCCACTTT
V: TRBV13; D: TRBD1; size: .; J: TRBJ1-4; CDR3: CASSNTFEGATTNEKLFF; DNA: TGTGCCAGCAGCAATACCTTCGAGGGGGCTACAACTAATGAAAAACTGTTTTTT
V: TRBV23-1; D: .; size: .; J: TRBJ1-5; CDR3: CASSQADQPQHF; DNA: TGCGCCAGCAGTCAGGCGGATCAGCCCCAGCATTTT
V: TRBV7-6; D: .; size: .; J: TRBJ2-3; CDR3: CASSQQSDTQYF; DNA: TGTGCCAGCAGCCAACAATCAGATACGCAGTATTTT
V: TRBV30; D: .; size: .; J: TRBJ1-2; CDR3: CAWSISPISGGYTF; DNA: TGTGCCTGGAGTATTTCCCCCATCTCGGGAGGCTACACCTTC
V: TRBV2; D: TRBD1; size: .; J: TRBJ1-5; CDR3: CASTTDRGSNQPQHF; DNA: TGTGCCAGCACTACGGACAGGGGAAGCAATCAGCCCCAGCATTTT
V: TRBV6-5; D: TRBD1; size: once; J: TRBJ1-6; CDR3: CASSQTGGHSPLHF; DNA: TGTGCCAGCAGCCAGACAGGGGGCCATTCACCCCTCCACTTT
V: TRBV9; D: .; size: .; J: TRBJ2-4; CDR3: CASSRGDSGKIQYF; DNA: TGTGCCAGCAGTCGGGGGGACAGCGGCAAGATTCAGTACTTC
V: TRBV18; D: .; size: .; J: TRBJ2-1; CDR3: CASSSRPGDNEQFF; DNA: TGTGCCAGCTCATCCCGGCCGGGCGACAATGAGCAGTTCTTC
V: TRBV19; D: TRBD2; size: .; J: TRBJ2-3; CDR3: CASSTSLAGGQDTQYF; DNA: TGTGCCAGTAGCACCTCACTAGCGGGGGGGCAAGATACGCAGTATTTT
V: TRBV19; D: TRBD1; size: .; J: TRBJ2-2; CDR3: CASSMDRWTGELFF; DNA: TGTGCCAGTAGTATGGACAGGTGGACCGGGGAGCTGTTTTTT
V: TRBV5-1; D: .; size: .; J: TRBJ1-1; CDR3: CASSLGRTLNTEAFF; DNA: TGCGCCAGCAGCTTGGGGCGGACATTGAACACTGAAGCTTTCTTT
V: TRBV2; D: .; size: .; J: TRBJ1-2; CDR3: CASSRWPGGYTF; DNA: TGTGCCAGCAGTCGCTGGCCGGGTGGCTACACCTTC
V: TRBV29-1; D: TRBD1; size: .; J: TRBJ2-7; CDR3: CSVEDQEGTGYEQYF; DNA: TGCAGCGTTGAAGATCAGGAGGGGACAGGGTACGAGCAGTACTTC
V: TRBV18; D: TRBD1; size: once; J: TRBJ2-1; CDR3: CASSHGDREQFF; DNA: TGTGCCAGCTCACACGGGGACAGGGAACAGTTCTTC
V: TRBV11-1; D: .; size: few; J: TRBJ1-1; CDR3: CASSPTVGLLGAFF; DNA: TGTGCCAGCAGCCCAACTGTGGGGCTCCTTGGGGCTTTCTTT
V: TRBV12-3/TRBV12-4; D: .; size: once; J: TRBJ2-1; CDR3: CASSPLPGGQFF; DNA: TGTGCCAGCAGTCCCCTCCCCGGCGGGCAGTTCTTC
V: TRBV6-5; D: .; size: .; J: TRBJ2-3; CDR3: CASRSVLLTQYF; DNA: TGTGCCAGCAGATCGGTGCTTTTGACGCAGTATTTT
V: TRBV4-1; D: .; size: .; J: TRBJ2-1; CDR3: CASSRGQAHNEQFF; DNA: TGCGCCAGCAGCCGAGGACAAGCCCACAATGAGCAGTTCTTC
V: TRBV11-3; D: .; size: .; J: TRBJ1-1; CDR3: CASSSEGLTEAFF; DNA: TGTGCCAGCAGCTCCGAAGGCCTGACTGAAGCTTTCTTT
V: TRBV6-5; D: TRBD1; size: .; J: TRBJ1-4; CDR3: CASSTGTGDEKLFF; DNA: TGTGCCAGCAGTACCGGGACAGGGGACGAAAAACTGTTTTTT
V: TRBV11-3; D: TRBD2; size: .; J: TRBJ2-7; CDR3: CASSTSGRTHSYEQYF; DNA: TGTGCCAGCAGCACTAGCGGGAGAACCCACTCCTACGAGCAGTACTTC
V: TRBV4-3; D: .; size: .; J: TRBJ1-2; CDR3: CASSQDYDRNYGYTF; DNA: TGCGCCAGCAGCCAAGATTATGACAGGAACTATGGCTACACCTTC
V: TRBV14; D: .; size: .; J: TRBJ2-5; CDR3: CASGIGQETQYF; DNA: TGTGCCAGCGGTATAGGTCAAGAGACCCAGTACTTC
V: TRBV6-5; D: .; size: .; J: TRBJ1-5; CDR3: CASSYVQSNQPQHF; DNA: TGTGCCAGCAGTTACGTGCAGAGCAATCAGCCCCAGCATTTT
V: TRBV24-1; D: .; size: .; J: TRBJ2-7; CDR3: CATSGGSYEQYF; DNA: TGTGCCACCAGTGGAGGCTCCTACGAGCAGTACTTC
V: TRBV19; D: TRBD1; size: .; J: TRBJ2-3; CDR3: CASSMPGRGPDTQYF; DNA: TGTGCCAGTAGTATGCCGGGCAGGGGGCCCGATACGCAGTATTTT
V: TRBV12-3/TRBV12-4; D: TRBD2; size: .; J: TRBJ2-5; CDR3: CASSLLAGAREYF; DNA: TGTGCCAGCAGTTTGCTAGCGGGTGCACGCGAATACTTC
V: TRBV6-5; D: .; size: .; J: TRBJ1-3; CDR3: CASSKTAGNTIYF; DNA: TGTGCCAGCAGTAAGACAGCTGGAAACACCATATATTTT
V: TRBV11-3; D: TRBD2; size: few; J: TRBJ2-7; CDR3: CASSPSVAGVGEQYF; DNA: TGTGCCAGCAGCCCGTCGGTAGCGGGAGTGGGGGAGCAGTACTTC
V: TRBV5-1; D: TRBD2; size: once; J: TRBJ2-3; CDR3: CASSLGSGLAATTDTQYF; DNA: TGCGCCAGCAGCTTGGGGTCGGGACTAGCGGCGACCACAGATACGCAGTATTTT